These 7 T cell receptor beta chains share one sample of origin, sequenced in a study of cytomegalovirus exposure and HLA in healthy donors. The PCR employed 60 Vbeta primers together with 13 Jbeta primers. Profiled with immunoSEQ multiplex PCR; TCRdb holds only in-frame clones, not every one. The table lists roughly 160,000 clones, 84% of them singletons. The sequenced material came from PBMCs. These receptors all stem from a man between 25 and 39 years old in good health and CMV-seronegative.

J is TRBJ2-7 and V is TRBV5-1; the D gene is possibly TRBD1 (6 bases). The CDR3 is 15 amino acids. V lost 0 bases and J 1 base, leaving 11 bases between the germline ends. In germline, CDR1 is SGHRS, CDR2 YFSETQ. The CDR3: CASSLAMDSSYEQYF. The CDR3 DNA reads TGCGCCAGCAGCTTGGCCATGGACAGTTCCTACGAGCAGTACTTC.

The count of this clone is one. Here the CDR3 DNA reads TGTGCCAGTAGGTCGTCGGGAGTTGACACCGGGGAGCTGTTTTTT. Translating it yields CASRSSGVDTGELFF. This chain connects TRBV19 to TRBJ2-2, with D tentatively TRBD2 (6 bases). Trimming took off 6 bases at V and 3 bases at J, with 14 bases between the two ends. Germline CDR1 LNHDA, CDR2 SQIVND (reference sequence). This CDR3 has 15 residues.

The chain employs TRBV19 and TRBJ2-3, with 12 bases aligning to TRBD2. This CDR3 spans 16 amino acids. Per the germline V gene, CDR1 is LNHDA and CDR2 is SQIVND (reference sequence). The trim removed 6 bases at V and 4 bases at J, leaving 8 bases unmatched. CDR3 loop: CASRDVLAGGADTQYF. DNA for the CDR3: TGTGCCAGTAGAGACGTACTAGCGGGAGGCGCAGATACGCAGTATTTT.

This clone was seen once. The J gene is TRBJ1-1, the V gene TRBV11-1; the D is unclear. Between the trimmed V and J ends, which lost 3 bases and 3 bases, there was a span of 11 bases. From germline, CDR1 is SGHAT and CDR2 FQDESV (reference sequence). This CDR3 region has 14 residues. The CDR3 region has the DNA TGTGCCAGCAGCTTCACAGAGGGCGACACTGAAGCTTTCTTT. Translation: CASSFTEGDTEAFF.

The gene calls are TRBV27 and TRBJ1-2, with D perhaps TRBD1 (5 bases). The V gene lost 5 bases and the J gene lost 8 bases, with 24 bases spanning the gap. The CDR3 spans 16 residues. Looked up from germline, CDR1 is MNHEY and CDR2 is SMNVEV (reference sequence). The CDR3 bases are TGTGCCAGCAGTACCTACGGTCAGGGTGGGATATTGGGCTACACCTTC. Amino acid sequence: CASSTYGQGGILGYTF.

V is TRBV30 and J is TRBJ2-2; D perhaps matches TRBD2 (5 bases). Germline-derived CDR1 and CDR2 are GTSNPN and SVGIG (reference sequence). V was pared by 0 bases and J by 5 bases, with 13 bases between. This CDR3 comprises 15 residues. DNA of the CDR3: TGTGCCTGGAGTGTAAGGTCTAGCCTGACCGGGGAGCTGTTTTTT. Its translation: CAWSVRSSLTGELFF.

As for this clone: Compared with germline, one end of the junction differs, possibly owing to a read error. This chain connects TRBV7-9 to TRBJ1-1, with D unresolved. CDR3 length: 14 residues. Germline assignment: CDR1 SEHNR and CDR2 FQNEAQ (reference sequence). Here the CDR3 reads CASTLTAANTEAFF. The CDR3 coding sequence is TGTGCCAGCACCTTAACCGCGGCAAACACTGAAGCTTTCTTT. The whole variable domain, remainder taken from reference TRBV7-9 and TRBJ1-1, is DTGVSQNPRHKITKRGQNVTFRCDPISEHNRLYWYRQTLGQGPEFLTYFQNEAQLEKSRLLSDRFSAERPKGSFSTLEIQRTEQGDSAMYLCASTLTAANTEAFFGQGTRLTVV.